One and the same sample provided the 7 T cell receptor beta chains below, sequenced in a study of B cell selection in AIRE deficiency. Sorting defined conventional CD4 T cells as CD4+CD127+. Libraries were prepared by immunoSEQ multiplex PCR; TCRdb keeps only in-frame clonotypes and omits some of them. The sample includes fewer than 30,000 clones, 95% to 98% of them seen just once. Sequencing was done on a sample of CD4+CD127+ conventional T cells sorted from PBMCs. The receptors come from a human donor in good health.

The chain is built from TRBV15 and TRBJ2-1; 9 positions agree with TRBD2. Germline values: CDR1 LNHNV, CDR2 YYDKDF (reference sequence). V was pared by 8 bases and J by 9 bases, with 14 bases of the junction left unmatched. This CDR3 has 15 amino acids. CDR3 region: CATGPGTSSQSEQFF. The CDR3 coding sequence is TGTGCCACCGGCCCCGGGACTAGCAGCCAGTCTGAGCAGTTCTTC.

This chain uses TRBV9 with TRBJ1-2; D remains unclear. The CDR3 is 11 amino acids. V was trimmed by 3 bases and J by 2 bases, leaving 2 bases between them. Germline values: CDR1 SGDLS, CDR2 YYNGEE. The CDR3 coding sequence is TGTGCCAGCAGCGAAAACTATGGCTACACCTTC. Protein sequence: CASSENYGYTF.

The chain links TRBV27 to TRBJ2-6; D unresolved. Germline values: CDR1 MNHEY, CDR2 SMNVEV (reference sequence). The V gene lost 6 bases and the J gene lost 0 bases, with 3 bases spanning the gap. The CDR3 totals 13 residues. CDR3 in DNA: TGTGCCAGCAGACTCTCTGGGGCCAACGTCCTGACTTTC. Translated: CASRLSGANVLTF.

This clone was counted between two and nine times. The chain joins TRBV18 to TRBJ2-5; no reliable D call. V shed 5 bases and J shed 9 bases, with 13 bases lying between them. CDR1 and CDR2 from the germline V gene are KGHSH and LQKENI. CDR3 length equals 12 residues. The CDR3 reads CASSSPTSAQYF. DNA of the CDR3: TGTGCCAGCTCATCTCCTACATCGGCCCAGTACTTC.

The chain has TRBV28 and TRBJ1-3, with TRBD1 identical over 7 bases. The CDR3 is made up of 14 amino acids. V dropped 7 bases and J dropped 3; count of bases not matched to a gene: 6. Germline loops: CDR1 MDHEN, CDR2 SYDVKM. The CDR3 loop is CASMYRGDGNTIYF. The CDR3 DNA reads TGTGCCAGCATGTACAGGGGAGATGGAAACACCATATATTTT.

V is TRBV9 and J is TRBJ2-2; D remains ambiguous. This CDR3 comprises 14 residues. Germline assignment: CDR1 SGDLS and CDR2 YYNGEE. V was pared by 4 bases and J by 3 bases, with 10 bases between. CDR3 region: CASSSSPDTGELFF. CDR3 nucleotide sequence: TGTGCCAGCAGCTCCTCCCCCGACACCGGGGAGCTGTTTTTT.

The CDR3 DNA is TGTGCCAGCAGTTTTGAACCCAAGACAGATACGCAGTATTTT. It translates to CASSFEPKTDTQYF. The V call is TRBV7-9, the J call TRBJ2-3; D gene ambiguous. Germline loops: CDR1 SEHNR, CDR2 FQNEAQ (reference sequence). The CDR3 contains 14 residues. Trimming shortened V by 6 bases and J by 3 bases, and 13 bases separated the two germline ends. The full variable domain, with the rest looked up from reference TRBV7-9 and TRBJ2-3, is DTGVSQNPRHKITKRGQNVTFRCDPISEHNRLYWYRQTLGQGPEFLTYFQNEAQLEKSRLLSDRFSAERPKGSFSTLEIQRTEQGDSAMYLCASSFEPKTDTQYFGPGTRLTVL.